Sequencing of this T cell receptor (beta chain) was carried out in a study of cytomegalovirus exposure and HLA in healthy donors. General study points: Prior analysis indicated that the majority of TCR beta V segments exhibited productivity approximately 90% or approximately 30% of the time.

60 Vbeta and 13 Jbeta primers were used in PCR. Sequencing was performed with immunoSEQ multiplex PCR; in TCRdb, only in-frame clones are kept and a portion is missing. The sample carries about 150,000 clones, 80% recorded once. This CDR3 is built from 15 residues. In germline, CDR1 is SQVTM, CDR2 ANQGSEA. Trimming removed 0 bases from V and 1 base from J, with 13 bases in between. Note on this clone: Its antigen is undetermined.

Sequenced material: PBMCs. The source of this sequence is a woman aged 40 to 50 in good health and CMV-seropositive. The J gene is TRBJ2-7, the V gene TRBV29-1; weak D call: TRBD2 (5 bases). CDR3 region: CSVEDRRGRSYEQYF. The CDR3 nucleotides read TGCAGCGTTGAAGATCGACGGGGTAGGTCCTACGAGCAGTACTTC.